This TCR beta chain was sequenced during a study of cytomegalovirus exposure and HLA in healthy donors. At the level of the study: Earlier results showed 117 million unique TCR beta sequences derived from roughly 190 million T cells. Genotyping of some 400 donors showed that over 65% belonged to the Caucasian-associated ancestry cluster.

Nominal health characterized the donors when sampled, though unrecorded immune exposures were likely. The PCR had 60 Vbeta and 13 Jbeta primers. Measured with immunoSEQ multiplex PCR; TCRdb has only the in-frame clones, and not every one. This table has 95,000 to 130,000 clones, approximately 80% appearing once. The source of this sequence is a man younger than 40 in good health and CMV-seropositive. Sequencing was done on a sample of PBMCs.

CDR3 sequence reads: CASSYGLVYGYTF. The CDR3 nucleotides read TGTGCCAGCAGTTACGGACTGGTCTATGGCTACACCTTC. The chain has TRBV6-5 and TRBJ1-2, with D hard to call. Trimming removed 2 bases at V and 4 bases at J, with 8 bases between. The CDR3 runs 13 residues. CDR1 and CDR2 from the germline V gene are MNHEY and SVGAGI.